One T cell receptor beta chain is described in this entry. The sample originates from a study of T-cell reconstitution after alpha-beta-depleted transplantation in children. V was pared by 2 bases and J by 5 bases, with 7 bases of the junction left unmatched. This CDR3 spans 15 amino acids. TCRbeta library preparation incorporated unique molecular identifiers. TCRdb ran MiXCR on the PCR reads and lists one entry per CDR3 protein. The profile shows some 590,000 distinct CDR3 sequences, roughly a tenth of them singletons. This receptor was obtained from a human donor who donated a stem cell graft to a child with acute myeloid leukemia. The V call is TRBV12-3 or TRBV12-4, the J call TRBJ2-3, with TRBD2 matching 7 bases. This sample comprised PBMCs from the stem cell graft donor, obtained from the stem cell graft. CDR3 DNA sequence: TGTGCCAGCAGTTTACGGGGGGTCTCCGGAGATACGCAGTATTTT. It specifies CASSLRGVSGDTQYF.